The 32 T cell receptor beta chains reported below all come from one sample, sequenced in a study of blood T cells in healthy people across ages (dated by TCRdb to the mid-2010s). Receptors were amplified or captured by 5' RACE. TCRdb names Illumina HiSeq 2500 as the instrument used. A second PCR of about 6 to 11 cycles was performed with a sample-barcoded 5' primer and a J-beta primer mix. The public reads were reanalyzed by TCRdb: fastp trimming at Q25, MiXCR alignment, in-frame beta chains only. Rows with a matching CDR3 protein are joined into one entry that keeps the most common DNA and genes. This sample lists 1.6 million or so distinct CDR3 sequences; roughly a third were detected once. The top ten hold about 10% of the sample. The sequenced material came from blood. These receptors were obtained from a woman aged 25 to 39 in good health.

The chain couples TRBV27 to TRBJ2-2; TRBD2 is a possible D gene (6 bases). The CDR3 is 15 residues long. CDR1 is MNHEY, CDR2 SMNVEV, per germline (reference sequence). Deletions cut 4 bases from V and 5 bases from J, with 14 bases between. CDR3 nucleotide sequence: TGTGCCAGCAGTTCCTTCCCTGCGGGGACCGGGGAGCTGTTTTTT. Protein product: CASSSFPAGTGELFF.

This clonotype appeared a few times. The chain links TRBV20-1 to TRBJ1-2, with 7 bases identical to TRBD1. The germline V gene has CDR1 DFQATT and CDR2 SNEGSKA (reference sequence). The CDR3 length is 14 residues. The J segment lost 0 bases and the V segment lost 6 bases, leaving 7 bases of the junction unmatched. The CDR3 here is CSAPGQPTNYGYTF. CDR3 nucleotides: TGCAGTGCCCCGGGACAGCCAACTAACTATGGCTACACCTTC.

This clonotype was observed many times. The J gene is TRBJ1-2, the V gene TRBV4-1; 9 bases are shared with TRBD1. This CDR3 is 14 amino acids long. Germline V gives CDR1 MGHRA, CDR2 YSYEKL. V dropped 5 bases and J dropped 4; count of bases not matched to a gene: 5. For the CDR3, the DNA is TGCGCCAGCAGCGCAACAGGGGGCTTCTATGGCTACACCTTC. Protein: CASSATGGFYGYTF.

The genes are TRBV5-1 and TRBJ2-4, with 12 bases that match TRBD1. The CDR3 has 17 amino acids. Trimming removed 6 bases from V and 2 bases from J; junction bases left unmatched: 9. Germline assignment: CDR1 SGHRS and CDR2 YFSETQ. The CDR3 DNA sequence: TGCGCCAGCATAGGGACAGGGGGCCGCCGAACCAAAAACATTCAGTACTTC. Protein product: CASIGTGGRRTKNIQYF.

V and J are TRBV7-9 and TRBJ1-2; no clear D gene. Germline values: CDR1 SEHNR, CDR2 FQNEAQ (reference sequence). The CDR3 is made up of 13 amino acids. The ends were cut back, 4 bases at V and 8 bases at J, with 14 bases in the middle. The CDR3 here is CASSWAQARGYTF. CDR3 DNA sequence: TGTGCCAGCAGCTGGGCCCAGGCTCGGGGCTACACCTTC.

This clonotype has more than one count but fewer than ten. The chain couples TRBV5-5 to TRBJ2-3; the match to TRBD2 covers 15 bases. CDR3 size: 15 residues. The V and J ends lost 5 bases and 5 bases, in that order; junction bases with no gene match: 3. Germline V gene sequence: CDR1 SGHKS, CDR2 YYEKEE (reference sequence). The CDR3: CASRLGLAGGDTQYF. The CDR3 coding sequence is TGTGCCAGCAGGCTGGGACTAGCGGGGGGAGATACGCAGTATTTT.

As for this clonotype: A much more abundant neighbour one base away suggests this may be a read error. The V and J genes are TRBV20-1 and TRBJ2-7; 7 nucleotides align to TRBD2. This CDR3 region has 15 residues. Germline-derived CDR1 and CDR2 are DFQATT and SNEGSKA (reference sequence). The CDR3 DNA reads TGCAGTGCTAGAGAAGCGGGATCTTACTCCTACGAGCGGTACTTC. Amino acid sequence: CSAREAGSYSYERYF.

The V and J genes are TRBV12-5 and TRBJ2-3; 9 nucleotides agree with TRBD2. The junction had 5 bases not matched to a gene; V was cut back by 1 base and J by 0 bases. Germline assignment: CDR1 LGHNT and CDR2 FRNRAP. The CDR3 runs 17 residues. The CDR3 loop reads CASGLALAGVSTDTQYF. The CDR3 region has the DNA TGTGCTAGTGGTTTGGCTTTAGCGGGAGTAAGCACAGATACGCAGTATTTT.

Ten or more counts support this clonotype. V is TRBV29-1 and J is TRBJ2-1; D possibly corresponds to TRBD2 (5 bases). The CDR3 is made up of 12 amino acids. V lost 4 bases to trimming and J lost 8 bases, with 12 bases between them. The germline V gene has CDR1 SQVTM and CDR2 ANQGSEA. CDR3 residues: CSVVGSVDEQFF. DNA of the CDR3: TGCAGCGTTGTGGGTAGCGTCGATGAGCAGTTCTTC.

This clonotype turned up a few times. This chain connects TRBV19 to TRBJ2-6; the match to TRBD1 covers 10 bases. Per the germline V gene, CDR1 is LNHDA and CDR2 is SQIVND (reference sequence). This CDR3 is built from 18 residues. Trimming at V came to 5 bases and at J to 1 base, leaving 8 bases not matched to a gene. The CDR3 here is CASSPRTGGGSGANVLTF. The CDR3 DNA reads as TGTGCCAGTAGTCCGAGGACAGGGGGGGGATCTGGGGCCAACGTCCTGACTTTC.

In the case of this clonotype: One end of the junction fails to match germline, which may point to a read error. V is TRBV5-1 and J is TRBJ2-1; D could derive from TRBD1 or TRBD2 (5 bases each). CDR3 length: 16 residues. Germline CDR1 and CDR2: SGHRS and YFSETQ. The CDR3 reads CASSKEGSNLYNERFF. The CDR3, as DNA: TGCGCCAGCAGTAAAGAGGGGTCTAACTTATACAATGAGCGGTTCTTC.

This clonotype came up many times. CDR3 protein: CSVEGEGSYEQYF. CDR3 nucleotide sequence: TGCAGCGTTGAGGGTGAGGGGTCCTACGAGCAGTACTTC. The chain employs TRBV29-1 and TRBJ2-7, with D possibly being TRBD1 or TRBD2 (5 bases each). The V gene lost 3 bases and the J gene lost 1 base, with 10 bases spanning the gap. Germline V gene lookup returns CDR1 SQVTM and CDR2 ANQGSEA. The CDR3 runs 13 residues.

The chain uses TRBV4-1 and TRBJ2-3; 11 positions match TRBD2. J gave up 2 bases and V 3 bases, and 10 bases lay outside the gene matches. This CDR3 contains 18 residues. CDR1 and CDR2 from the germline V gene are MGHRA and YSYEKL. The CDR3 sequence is CASSQGPSGRRNTDTQYF. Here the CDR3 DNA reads TGCGCCAGCAGCCAGGGACCTAGCGGGAGGCGAAACACAGATACGCAGTATTTT.

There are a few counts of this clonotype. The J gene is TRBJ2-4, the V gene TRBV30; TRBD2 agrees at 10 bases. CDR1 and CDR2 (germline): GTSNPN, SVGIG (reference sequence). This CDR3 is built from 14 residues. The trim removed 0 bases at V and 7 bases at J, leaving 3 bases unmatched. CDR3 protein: CAWSVGTSVNIQYF. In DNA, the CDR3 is TGTGCCTGGAGTGTAGGGACTAGCGTCAACATTCAGTACTTC.

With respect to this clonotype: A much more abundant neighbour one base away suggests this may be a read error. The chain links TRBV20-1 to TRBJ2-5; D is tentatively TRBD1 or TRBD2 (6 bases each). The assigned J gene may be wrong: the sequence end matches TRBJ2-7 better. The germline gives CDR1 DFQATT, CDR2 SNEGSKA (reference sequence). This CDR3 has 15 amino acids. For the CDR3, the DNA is TGCAGTGCTTGGGCCGGACCGGGGGCCGCCTACGAGCAGTACTTC. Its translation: CSAWAGPGAAYEQYF.

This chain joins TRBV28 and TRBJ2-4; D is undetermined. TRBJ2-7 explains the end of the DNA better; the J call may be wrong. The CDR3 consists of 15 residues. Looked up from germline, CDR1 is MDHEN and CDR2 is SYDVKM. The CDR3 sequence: CASTQWQAWGYEQYF. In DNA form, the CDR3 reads TGTGCCAGCACCCAATGGCAAGCTTGGGGTTACGAGCAGTACTTC.

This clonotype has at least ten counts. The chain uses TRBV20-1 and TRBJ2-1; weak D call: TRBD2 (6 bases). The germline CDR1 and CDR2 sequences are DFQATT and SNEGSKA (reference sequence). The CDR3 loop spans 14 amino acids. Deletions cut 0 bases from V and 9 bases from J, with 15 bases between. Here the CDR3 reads CSARDSGRQTEQFF. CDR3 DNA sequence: TGCAGTGCTAGAGATAGCGGCCGCCAAACTGAGCAGTTCTTC.

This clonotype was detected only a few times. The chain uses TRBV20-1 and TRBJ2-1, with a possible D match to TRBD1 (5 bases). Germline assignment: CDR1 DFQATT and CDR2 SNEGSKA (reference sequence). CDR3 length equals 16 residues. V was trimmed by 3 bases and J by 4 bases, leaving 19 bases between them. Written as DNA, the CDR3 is TGCAGTGCTAGGGACGAACTCAGGGCTGTGTACAATGAGCAGTTCTTC. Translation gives CSARDELRAVYNEQFF.

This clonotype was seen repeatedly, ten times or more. The CDR3 loop reads CASKSAGGSGETQYF. In DNA form, the CDR3 reads TGTGCCAGCAAATCGGCGGGGGGGTCCGGAGAGACCCAGTACTTC. The chain couples TRBV7-2 to TRBJ2-5; 9 bases align to TRBD2. This CDR3 is built from 15 residues. Germline V gene data show CDR1 as SGHTA and CDR2 as FQGNSA. The J segment lost 4 bases and the V segment lost 7 bases, leaving 10 bases of the junction unmatched.

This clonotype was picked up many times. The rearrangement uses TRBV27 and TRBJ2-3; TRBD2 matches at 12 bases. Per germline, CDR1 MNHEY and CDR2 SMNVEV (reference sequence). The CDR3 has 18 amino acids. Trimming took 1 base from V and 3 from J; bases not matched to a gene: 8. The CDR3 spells CASSLLTSGSYTTDTQYF. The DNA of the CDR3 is TGTGCCAGCAGTTTATTGACTAGCGGGAGTTATACGACAGATACGCAGTATTTT.

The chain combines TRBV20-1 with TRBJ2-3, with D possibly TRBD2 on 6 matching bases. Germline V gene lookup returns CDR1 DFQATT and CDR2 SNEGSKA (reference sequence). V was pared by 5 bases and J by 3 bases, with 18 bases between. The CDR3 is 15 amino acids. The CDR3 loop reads CSALSSVEWTDTQYF. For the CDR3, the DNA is TGCAGTGCTCTCTCTAGCGTGGAGTGGACAGATACGCAGTATTTT.

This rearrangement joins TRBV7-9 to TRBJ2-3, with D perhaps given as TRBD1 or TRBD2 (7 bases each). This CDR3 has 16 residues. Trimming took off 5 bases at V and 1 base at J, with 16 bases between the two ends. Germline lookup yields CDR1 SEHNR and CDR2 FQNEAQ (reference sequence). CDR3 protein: CASSLGGGRGTDTQYF. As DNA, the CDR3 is TGTGCCAGCAGCCTAGGGGGCGGGAGAGGCACAGATACGCAGTATTTT.

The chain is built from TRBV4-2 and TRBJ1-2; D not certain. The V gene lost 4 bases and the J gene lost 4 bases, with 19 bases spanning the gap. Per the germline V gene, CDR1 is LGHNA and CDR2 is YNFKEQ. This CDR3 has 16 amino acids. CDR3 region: CASSLEAGMGSYGYTF. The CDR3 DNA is TGTGCCAGCAGCCTGGAGGCGGGGATGGGGAGCTATGGCTACACCTTC.

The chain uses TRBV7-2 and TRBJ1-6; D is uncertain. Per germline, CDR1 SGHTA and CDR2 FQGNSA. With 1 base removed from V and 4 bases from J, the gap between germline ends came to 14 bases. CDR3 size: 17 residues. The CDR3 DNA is TGTGCCAGCAGCTTAGATCGGGCGGGGAATTATAATTCACCCCTCCACTTT. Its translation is CASSLDRAGNYNSPLHF.

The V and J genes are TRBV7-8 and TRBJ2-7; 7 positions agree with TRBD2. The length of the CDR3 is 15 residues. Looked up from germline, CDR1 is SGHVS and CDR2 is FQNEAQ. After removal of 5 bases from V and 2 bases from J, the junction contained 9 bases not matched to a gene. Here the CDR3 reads CASSTGRGVAYEQYF. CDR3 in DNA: TGTGCCAGCAGCACGGGACGGGGGGTCGCCTACGAGCAGTACTTC.

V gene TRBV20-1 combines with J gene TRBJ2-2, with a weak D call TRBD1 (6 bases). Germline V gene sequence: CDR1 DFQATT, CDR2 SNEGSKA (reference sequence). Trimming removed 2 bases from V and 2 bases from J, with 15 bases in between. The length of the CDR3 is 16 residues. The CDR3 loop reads CSARPTGTPNTGELFF. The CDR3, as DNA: TGCAGTGCTAGACCGACCGGGACACCTAACACCGGGGAGCTGTTTTTT.

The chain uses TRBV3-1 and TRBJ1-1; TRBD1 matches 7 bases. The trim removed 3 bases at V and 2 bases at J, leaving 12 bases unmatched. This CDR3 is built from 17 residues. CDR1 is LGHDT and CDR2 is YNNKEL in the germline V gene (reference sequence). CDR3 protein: CASSQDYRGGGNTEAFF. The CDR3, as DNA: TGTGCCAGCAGCCAGGACTACAGGGGAGGGGGTAACACTGAAGCTTTCTTT. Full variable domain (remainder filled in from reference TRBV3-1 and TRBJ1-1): DTAVSQTPKYLVTQMGNDKSIKCEQNLGHDTMYWYKQDSKKFLKIMFSYNNKELIINETVPNRFSPKSPDKAHLNLHINSLELGDSAVYFCASSQDYRGGGNTEAFFGQGTRLTVV.

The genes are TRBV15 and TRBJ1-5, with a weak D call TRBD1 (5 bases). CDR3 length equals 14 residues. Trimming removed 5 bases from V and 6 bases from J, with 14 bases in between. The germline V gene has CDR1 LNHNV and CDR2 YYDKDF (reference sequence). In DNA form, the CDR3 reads TGTGCCACCAGCGAAGCGGGGGTTGGTCAGCCCCAGCATTTT. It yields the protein CATSEAGVGQPQHF.

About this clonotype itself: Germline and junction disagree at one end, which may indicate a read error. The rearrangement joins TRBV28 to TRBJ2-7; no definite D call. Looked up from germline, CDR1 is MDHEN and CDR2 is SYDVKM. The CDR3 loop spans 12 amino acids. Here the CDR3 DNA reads TGTGCCAACAGTGTGAGCTCCTACGAGCAGTACTTC. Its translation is CANSVSSYEQYF.

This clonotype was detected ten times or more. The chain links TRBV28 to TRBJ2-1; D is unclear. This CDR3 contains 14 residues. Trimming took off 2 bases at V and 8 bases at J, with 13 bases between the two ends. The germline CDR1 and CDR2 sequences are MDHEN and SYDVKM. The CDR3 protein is CASSLVSGGDEQFF. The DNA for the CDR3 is TGTGCCAGCAGTTTAGTATCCGGCGGCGATGAGCAGTTCTTC.

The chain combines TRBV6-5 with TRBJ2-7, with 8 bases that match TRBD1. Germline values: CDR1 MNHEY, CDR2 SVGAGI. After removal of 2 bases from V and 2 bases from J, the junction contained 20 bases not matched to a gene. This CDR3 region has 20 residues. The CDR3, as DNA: TGTGCCAGCAGTTACCAAGGATCAGGACAGGGCAAGTTGAGAACCTACGAGCAGTACTTC. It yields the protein CASSYQGSGQGKLRTYEQYF.

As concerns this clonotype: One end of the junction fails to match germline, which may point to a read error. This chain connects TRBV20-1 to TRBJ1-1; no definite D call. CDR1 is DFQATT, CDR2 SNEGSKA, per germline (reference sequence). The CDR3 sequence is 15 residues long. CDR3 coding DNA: TGCAGTACTAGTCTTCCGCCAGCACACCCTTTTGAGGCTTTCTTT. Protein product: CSTSLPPAHPFEAFF.